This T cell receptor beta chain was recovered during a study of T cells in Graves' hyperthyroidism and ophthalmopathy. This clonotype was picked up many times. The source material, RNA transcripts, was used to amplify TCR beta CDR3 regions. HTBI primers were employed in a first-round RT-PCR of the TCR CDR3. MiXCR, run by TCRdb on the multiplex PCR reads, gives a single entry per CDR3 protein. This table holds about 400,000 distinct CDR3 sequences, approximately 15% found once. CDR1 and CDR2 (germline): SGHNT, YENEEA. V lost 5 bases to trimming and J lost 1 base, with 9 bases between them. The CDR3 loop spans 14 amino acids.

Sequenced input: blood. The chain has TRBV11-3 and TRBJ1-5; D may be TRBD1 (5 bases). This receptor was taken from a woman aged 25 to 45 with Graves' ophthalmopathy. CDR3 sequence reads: CASSPGLSNQPQHF. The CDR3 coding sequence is TGTGCCAGCAGCCCGGGACTCAGCAATCAGCCCCAGCATTTT.